This TCR beta chain was sequenced during a study of CD8 T cells in Susac syndrome. Whole-study context: When their blood was taken, the Susac syndrome patients had either not yet had any therapy, were taking corticosteroids, or were taking intravenous immunoglobulin alone.

In its sample, this clonotype was seen a few times. About 0.45 to 1 ug RNA was reverse transcribed with random hexamers. By means of immunoSEQ multiplex PCR, TCR beta CDR3 spanning 54 Vbeta and 13 Jbeta underwent amplification. Each CDR3 protein is one row after TCRdb ran MiXCR on the immunoSEQ multiplex PCR reads. Of some 240,000 distinct CDR3 sequences in the sample, almost 97% were seen once. The recently defined diagnostic criteria for definite or probable disease were met by the Susac syndrome patients. While CD8+ and CD4+ T cells were isolated negatively, TEMRA cells were enriched by FACS. This CDR3 is built from 14 residues. V gave up 3 bases and J gave up 0 bases; unmatched junction bases: 2. CDR1 is DFQATT, CDR2 SNEGSKA, per germline (reference sequence).

This chain links TRBV20-1 with TRBJ2-7, with TRBD2 matching over 10 bases. Sequencing was carried out using CD4+ T cells from PBMCs. The source is a human donor with Susac syndrome. The CDR3 reads CSARWTSGSYEQYF. The CDR3 bases are TGCAGTGCTAGGTGGACTAGCGGCTCCTACGAGCAGTACTTC.